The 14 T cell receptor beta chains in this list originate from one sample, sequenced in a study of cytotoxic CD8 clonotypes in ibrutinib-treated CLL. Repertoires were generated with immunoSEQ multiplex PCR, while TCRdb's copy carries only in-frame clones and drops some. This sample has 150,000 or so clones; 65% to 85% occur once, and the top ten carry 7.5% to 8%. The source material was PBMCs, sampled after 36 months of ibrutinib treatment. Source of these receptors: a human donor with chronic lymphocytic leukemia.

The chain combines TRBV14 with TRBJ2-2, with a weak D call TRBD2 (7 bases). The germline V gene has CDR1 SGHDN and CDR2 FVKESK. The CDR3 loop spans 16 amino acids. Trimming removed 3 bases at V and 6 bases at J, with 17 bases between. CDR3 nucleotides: TGTGCCAGCAGCCACCTCGTCCAGGGGAGGGCCGGGGAGCTGTTTTTT. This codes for CASSHLVQGRAGELFF.

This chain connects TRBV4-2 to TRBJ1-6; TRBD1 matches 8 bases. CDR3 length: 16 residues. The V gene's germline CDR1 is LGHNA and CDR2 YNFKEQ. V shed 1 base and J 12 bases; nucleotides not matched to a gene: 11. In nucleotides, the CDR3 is TGTGCCAGCAGCCAAGGCGGACAGGGCGCCGAGCAACCCCTCCACTTT. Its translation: CASSQGGQGAEQPLHF.

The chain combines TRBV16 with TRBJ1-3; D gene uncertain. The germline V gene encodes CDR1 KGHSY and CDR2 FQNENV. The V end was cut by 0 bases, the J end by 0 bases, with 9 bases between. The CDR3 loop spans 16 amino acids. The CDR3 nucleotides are TGTGCCAGCAGCCAATCACCAAGATTCTCTGGAAACACCATATATTTT. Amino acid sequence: CASSQSPRFSGNTIYF.

The CDR3 spells CASSLGVVQYQETQYF. The CDR3 DNA follows: TGCGCCAGCAGCTTGGGAGTCGTGCAGTACCAAGAGACCCAGTACTTC. The genes are TRBV5-1 and TRBJ2-5; D call uncertain. Germline lookup yields CDR1 SGHRS and CDR2 YFSETQ. The CDR3 is 16 residues long. Deletions cut 0 bases from V and 0 bases from J, with 12 bases between. Full variable domain (rest looked up from reference TRBV5-1 and TRBJ2-5): KAGVTQTPRYLIKTRGQQVTLSCSPISGHRSVSWYQQTPGQGLQFLFEYFSETQRNKGNFPGRFSGRQFSNSRSEMNVSTLELGDSALYLCASSLGVVQYQETQYFGPGTRLLVL.

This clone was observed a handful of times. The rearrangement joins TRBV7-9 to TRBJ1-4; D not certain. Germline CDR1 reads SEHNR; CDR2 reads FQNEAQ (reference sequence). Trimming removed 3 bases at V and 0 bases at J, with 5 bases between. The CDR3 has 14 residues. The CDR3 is CASSFQATNEKLFF. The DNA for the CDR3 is TGTGCCAGCAGCTTCCAGGCAACTAATGAAAAACTGTTTTTT.

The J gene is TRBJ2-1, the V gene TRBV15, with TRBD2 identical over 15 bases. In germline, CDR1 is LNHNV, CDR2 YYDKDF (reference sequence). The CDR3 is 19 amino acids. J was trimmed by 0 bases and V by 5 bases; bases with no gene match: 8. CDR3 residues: CATSWGLAGGYPSYNEQFF. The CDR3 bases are TGTGCCACCAGCTGGGGACTAGCGGGGGGTTATCCCTCCTACAATGAGCAGTTCTTC.

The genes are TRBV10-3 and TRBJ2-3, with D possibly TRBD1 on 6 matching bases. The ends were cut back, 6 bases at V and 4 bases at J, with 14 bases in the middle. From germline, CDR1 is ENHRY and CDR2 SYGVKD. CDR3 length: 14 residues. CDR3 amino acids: CAIREQGRPDTQYF. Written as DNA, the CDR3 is TGTGCCATCAGGGAACAGGGTAGGCCAGATACGCAGTATTTT.

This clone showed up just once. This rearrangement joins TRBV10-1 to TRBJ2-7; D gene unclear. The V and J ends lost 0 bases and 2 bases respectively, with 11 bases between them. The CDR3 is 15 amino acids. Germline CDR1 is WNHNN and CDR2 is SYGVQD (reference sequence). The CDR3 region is CASSESTQPPYEQYF. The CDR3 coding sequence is TGCGCCAGCAGTGAGTCGACTCAGCCCCCCTACGAGCAGTACTTC.

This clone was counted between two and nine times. The CDR3 bases are TGCGCCAGCAGCTTGGTCGGGACTACTTACCAAGAGACCCAGTACTTC. Amino acid sequence: CASSLVGTTYQETQYF. The genes are TRBV5-1 and TRBJ2-5, with TRBD2 matching 7 bases. CDR3 length: 16 residues. V shed 0 bases, J shed 0 bases, and the junction held 5 bases outside the gene matches. The germline V gene has CDR1 SGHRS and CDR2 YFSETQ. The complete variable domain, with remaining parts taken from reference TRBV5-1 and TRBJ2-5, reads KAGVTQTPRYLIKTRGQQVTLSCSPISGHRSVSWYQQTPGQGLQFLFEYFSETQRNKGNFPGRFSGRQFSNSRSEMNVSTLELGDSALYLCASSLVGTTYQETQYFGPGTRLLVL.

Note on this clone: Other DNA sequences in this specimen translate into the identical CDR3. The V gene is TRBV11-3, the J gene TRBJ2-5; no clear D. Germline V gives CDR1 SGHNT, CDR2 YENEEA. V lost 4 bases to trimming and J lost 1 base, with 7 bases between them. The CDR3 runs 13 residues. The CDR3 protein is CASSSGPQETQYF. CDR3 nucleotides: TGTGCCAGCAGCTCTGGCCCCCAAGAGACCCAGTACTTC.

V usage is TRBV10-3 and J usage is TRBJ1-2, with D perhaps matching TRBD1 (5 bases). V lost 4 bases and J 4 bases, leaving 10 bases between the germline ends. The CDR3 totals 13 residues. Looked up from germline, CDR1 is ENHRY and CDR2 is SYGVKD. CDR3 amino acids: CAISARQGYGYTF. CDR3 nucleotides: TGTGCCATCAGTGCCCGGCAGGGCTATGGCTACACCTTC.

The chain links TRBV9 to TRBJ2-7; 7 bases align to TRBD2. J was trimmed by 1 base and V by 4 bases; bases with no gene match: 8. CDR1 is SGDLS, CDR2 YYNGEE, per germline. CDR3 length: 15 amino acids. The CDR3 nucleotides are TGTGCCAGCAGCCATTACGCGGGAGAGTCCTACGAGCAGTACTTC. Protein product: CASSHYAGESYEQYF.

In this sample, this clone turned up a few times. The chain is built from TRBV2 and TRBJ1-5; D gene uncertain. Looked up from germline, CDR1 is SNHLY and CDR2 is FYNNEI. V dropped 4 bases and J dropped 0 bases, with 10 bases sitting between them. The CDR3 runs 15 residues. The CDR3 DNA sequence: TGTGCCAGCAGTGCAGAGACGGTTAGCAATCAGCCCCAGCATTTT. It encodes CASSAETVSNQPQHF.

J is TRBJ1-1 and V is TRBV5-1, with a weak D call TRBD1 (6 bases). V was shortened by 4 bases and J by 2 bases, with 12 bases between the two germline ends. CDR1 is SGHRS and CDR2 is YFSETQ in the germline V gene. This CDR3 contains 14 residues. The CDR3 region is CASSLKQGNTEAFF. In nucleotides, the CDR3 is TGCGCCAGCAGCCTAAAACAGGGAAACACTGAAGCTTTCTTT.